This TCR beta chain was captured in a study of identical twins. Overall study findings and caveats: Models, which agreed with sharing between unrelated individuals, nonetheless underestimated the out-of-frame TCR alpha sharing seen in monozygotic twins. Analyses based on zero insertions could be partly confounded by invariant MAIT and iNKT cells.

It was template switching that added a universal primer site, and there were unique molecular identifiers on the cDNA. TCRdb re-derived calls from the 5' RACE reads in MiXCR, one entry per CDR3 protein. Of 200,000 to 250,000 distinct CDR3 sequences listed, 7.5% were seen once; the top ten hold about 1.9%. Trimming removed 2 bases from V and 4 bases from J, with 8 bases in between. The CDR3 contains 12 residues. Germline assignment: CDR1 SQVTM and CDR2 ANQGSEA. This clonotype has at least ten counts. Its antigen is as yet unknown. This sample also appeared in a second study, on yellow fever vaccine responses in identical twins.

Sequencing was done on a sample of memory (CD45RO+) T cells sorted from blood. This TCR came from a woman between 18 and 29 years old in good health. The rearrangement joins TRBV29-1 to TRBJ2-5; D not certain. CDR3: CSVENVGETQYF. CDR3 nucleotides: TGCAGCGTTGAAAATGTGGGAGAGACCCAGTACTTC. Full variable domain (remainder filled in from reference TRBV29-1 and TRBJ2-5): SAVISQKPSRDICQRGTSLTIQCQVDSQVTMMFWYRQQPGQSLTLIATANQGSEATYESGFVIDKFPISRPNLTFSTLTVSNMSPEDSSIYLCSVENVGETQYFGPGTRLLVL.